This T cell receptor beta chain was captured by sequencing in a study of shared clonotypes between healthy human individuals. Across the whole study: Aged 18 to 49, the donors were a couple of women and three men.

CDR1 and CDR2 from the germline V gene are SGHRS and YFSETQ. Trimming cost V 5 bases and J 3 bases, with 14 bases left between them. The CDR3 has 14 amino acids. The table came from immunoSEQ multiplex PCR; TCRdb's copy has only in-frame clones and leaves some out. There are fewer than 600,000 clones in the sample; more than 70% occur only once, and around 12% lies in the top ten. In unsorted samples, genomic DNA was obtained using 80 million to 90 million PBMCs. The source of this sequence is a woman aged 40 to 55 in good health. Some clones in this sample may be carry-over from other donors' samples. The source material was PBMCs. This rearrangement joins TRBV5-1 to TRBJ2-5; TRBD2 might be the D (6 bases). The chain's CDR3 is CASRIQGGEETQYF. The CDR3 DNA reads as TGCGCCAGCAGAATCCAGGGAGGAGAAGAGACCCAGTACTTC.